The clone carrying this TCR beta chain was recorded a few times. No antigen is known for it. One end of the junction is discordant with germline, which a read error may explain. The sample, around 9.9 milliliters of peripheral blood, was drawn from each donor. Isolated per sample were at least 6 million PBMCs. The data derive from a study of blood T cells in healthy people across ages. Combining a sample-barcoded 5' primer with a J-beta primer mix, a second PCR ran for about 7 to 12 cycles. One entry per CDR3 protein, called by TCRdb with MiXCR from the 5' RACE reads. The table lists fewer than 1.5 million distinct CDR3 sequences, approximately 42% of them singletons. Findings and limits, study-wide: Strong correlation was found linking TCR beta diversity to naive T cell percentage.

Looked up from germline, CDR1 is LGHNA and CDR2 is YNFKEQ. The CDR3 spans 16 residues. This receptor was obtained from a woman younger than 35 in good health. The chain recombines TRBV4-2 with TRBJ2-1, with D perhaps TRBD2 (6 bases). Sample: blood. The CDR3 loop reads CASSPEEGGPYNERFF. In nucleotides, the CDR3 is TGTGCCAGCAGCCCCGAGGAGGGCGGACCCTACAATGAGCGGTTCTTC.